This T cell receptor beta chain was profiled in a study of CD8 T cells in ankylosing spondylitis (dated by TCRdb to about 2017). Broadly, across the study: T cell receptor beta repertoires were profiled in healthy donors and ankylosing spondylitis patients so that disease-linked TCR variants could be found. Peripheral blood samples were taken, and synovial fluid was additionally collected from ankylosing spondylitis patients. The full study cohort comprised around 25 ankylosing spondylitis patients and approximately 100 healthy donors. What the study reported, not specific to this receptor: Some motif variants were previously reported in synovial fluid and blood of reactive arthritis patients, suggesting common disease-initiation mechanisms. In peripheral blood, the disease-linked clones were found at relatively low frequencies and had a CD8+ phenotype. The disease-linked clones were reported as significantly enriched in matched synovial fluid samples from ankylosing spondylitis patients. A TCR beta motif of fewer than 10 highly homologous amino acid variants appeared characteristic of blood from ankylosing spondylitis patients.

Concerning this clonotype itself: Its antigen specificity is not known. No base quality values were provided; no much bigger clone lies one nucleotide off.

The sequencing machine was an Illumina HiSeq 2500. Quantitative 5'-RACE with molecular barcodes was the method used to prepare the TCR beta libraries. Concerning the study's data processing: Disease-linked TCR variants were identified with a new computational method built on a probabilistic model of VDJ rearrangement. TCRdb handled the public reads itself, with Q25 trimming in fastp and clone calling in MiXCR, and kept productive beta chains. Rows merge per CDR3 protein into single entries with the most common DNA and genes. The V and J calls shown here were made by TCRdb, not taken from the authors' results. This sample comprises about 270,000 distinct CDR3 sequences, 30% to 40% of them detected only once. The ten largest clones capture about 4.2% of the sample. From the cysteine up to the phenylalanine, the CDR3 has a length of 14 residues. Only the CDR3 portion is preserved as DNA: 42 bases, with reading frame beginning at the first base. V gives up 3 bases and J gives up 0 bases, and the segment between their germline ends measures 9 bases. The germline V gene provides CDR1 SGHTA and CDR2 FQGNSA.

The rearranged chain carries TRBV7-2 and TRBJ2-7; the D gene cannot be resolved reliably. Material for sequencing was blood, either unsorted or a sorted T cell fraction (not recorded which). The clonotype was recovered from a male donor with ankylosing spondylitis or in good health (not recorded which). Read as DNA, the sequence is TGTGCCAGCAGCTTTTTCAGGTACTCCTACGAGCAGTACTTC. Translated, it gives CASSFFRYSYEQYF.